This T cell receptor beta chain originates from a study of technical replicates of blood from a few donors. Using immunoSEQ multiplex PCR, the repertoire was profiled, and TCRdb retains in-frame clones only, with some absent. The sample has around 67,000 clones, 75% to 90% seen once. The CDR3 totals 15 residues. The V gene's germline CDR1 is SGDLS and CDR2 YYNGEE. J lost 8 bases, V lost 3 bases, and 2 bases had no gene match. V and J are TRBV9 and TRBJ2-1; 16 bases are a match to TRBD2. Sequenced: PBMCs. The source of this sequence is a human donor in good health. Some clones in this sample may be carry-over from other donors' samples. The CDR3 loop reads CASSAGTSGGDEQFF. As DNA, the CDR3 is TGTGCCAGCAGCGCCGGGACTAGCGGGGGGGATGAGCAGTTCTTC.